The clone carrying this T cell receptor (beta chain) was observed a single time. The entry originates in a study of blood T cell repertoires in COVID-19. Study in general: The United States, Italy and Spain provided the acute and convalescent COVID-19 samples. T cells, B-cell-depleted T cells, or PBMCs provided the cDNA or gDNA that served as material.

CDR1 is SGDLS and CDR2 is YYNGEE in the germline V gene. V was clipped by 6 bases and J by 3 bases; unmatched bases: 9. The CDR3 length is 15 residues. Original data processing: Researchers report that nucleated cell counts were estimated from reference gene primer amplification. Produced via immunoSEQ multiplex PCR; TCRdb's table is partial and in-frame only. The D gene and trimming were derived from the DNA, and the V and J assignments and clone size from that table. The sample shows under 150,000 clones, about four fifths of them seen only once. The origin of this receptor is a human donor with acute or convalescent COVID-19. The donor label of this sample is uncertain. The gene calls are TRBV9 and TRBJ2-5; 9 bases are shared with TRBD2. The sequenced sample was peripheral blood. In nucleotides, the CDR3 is TGTGCCAGCAACCTTGGCGGGGGGGCCGAAGAGACCCAGTACTTC. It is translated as CASNLGGGAEETQYF.